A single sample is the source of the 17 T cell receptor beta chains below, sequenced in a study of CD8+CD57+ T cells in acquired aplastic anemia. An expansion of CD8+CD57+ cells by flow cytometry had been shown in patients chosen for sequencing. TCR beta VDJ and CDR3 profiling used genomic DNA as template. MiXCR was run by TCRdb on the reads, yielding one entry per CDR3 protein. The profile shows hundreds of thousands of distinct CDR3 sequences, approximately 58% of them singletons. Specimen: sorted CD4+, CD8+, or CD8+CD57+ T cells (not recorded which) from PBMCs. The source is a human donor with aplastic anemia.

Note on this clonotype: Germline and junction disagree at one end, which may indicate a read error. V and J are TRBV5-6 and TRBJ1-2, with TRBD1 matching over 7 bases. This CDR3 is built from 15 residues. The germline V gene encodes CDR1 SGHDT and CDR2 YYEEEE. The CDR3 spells CASTPRGQVSYGYTF. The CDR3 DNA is TGTGCCAGTACCCCGAGGGGGCAGGTGAGCTATGGTTACACCTTC.

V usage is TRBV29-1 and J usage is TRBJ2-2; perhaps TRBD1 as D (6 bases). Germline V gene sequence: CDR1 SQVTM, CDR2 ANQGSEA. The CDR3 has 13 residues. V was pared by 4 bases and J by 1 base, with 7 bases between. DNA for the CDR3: TGCAGCGTTGCACAGGGGAACACCGGGGAGCTGTTTTTT. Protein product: CSVAQGNTGELFF.

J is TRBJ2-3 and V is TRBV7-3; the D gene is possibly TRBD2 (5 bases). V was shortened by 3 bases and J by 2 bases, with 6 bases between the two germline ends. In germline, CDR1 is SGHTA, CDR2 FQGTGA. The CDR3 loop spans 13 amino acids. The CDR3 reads CASSFDYTDTQYF. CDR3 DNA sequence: TGTGCCAGCAGCTTCGACTACACAGATACGCAGTATTTT. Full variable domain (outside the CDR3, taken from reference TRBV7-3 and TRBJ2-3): GAGVSQTPSNKVTEKGKYVELRCDPISGHTALYWYRQSLGQGPEFLIYFQGTGAADDSGLPNDRFFAVRPEGSVSTLKIQRTERGDSAVYLCASSFDYTDTQYFGPGTRLTVL.

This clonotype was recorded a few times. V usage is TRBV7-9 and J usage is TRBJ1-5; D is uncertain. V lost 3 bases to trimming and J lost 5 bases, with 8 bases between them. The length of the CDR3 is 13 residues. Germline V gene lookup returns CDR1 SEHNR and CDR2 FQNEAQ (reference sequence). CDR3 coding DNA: TGTGCCAGCAGCTTGGGTACAGATCAGCCCCAGCATTTT. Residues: CASSLGTDQPQHF.

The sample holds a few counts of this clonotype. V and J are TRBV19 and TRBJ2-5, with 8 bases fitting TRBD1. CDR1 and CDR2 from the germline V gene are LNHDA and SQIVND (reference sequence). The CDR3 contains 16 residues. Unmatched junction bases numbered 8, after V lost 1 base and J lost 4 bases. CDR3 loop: CASSIGTGLAGETQYF. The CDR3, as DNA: TGTGCCAGTAGTATAGGGACAGGGCTGGCGGGAGAGACCCAGTACTTC.

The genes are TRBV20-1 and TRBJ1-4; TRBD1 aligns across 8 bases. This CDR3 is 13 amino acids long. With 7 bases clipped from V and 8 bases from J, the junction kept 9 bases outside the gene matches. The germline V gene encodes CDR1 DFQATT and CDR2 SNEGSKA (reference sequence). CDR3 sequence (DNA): TGCAGTGTATCCAGGACAGGGTCGGAAAAACTGTTTTTT. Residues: CSVSRTGSEKLFF.

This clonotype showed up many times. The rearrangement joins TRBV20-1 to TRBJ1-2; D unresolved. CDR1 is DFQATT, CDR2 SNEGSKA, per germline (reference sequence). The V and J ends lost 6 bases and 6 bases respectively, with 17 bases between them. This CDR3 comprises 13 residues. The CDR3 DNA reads TGCAGTGCGACCCGGGCTATGAGGGATGGCTACACCTTC. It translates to CSATRAMRDGYTF.

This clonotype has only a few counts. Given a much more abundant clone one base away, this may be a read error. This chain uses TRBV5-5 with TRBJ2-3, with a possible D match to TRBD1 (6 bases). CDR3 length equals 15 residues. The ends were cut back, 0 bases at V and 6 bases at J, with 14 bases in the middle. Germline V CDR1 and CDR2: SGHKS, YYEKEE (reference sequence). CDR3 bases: TGTGCCAGCAGCTTGGCCACTCAGGGGCGGGATACGCAGTATTTT. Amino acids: CASSLATQGRDTQYF.

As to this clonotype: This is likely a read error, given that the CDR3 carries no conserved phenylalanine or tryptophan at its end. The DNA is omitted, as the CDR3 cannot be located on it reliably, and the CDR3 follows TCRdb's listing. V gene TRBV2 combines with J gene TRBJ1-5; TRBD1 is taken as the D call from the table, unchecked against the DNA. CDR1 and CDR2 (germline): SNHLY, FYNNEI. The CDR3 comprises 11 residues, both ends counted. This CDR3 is CASSEWRQWVL.

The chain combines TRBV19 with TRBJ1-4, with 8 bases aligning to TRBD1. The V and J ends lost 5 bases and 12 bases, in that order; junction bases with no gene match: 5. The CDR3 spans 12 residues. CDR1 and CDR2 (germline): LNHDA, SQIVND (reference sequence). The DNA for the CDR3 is TGTGCCAGTAGTGTCCTACAGGGGGAACTGTTTTTT. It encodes CASSVLQGELFF.

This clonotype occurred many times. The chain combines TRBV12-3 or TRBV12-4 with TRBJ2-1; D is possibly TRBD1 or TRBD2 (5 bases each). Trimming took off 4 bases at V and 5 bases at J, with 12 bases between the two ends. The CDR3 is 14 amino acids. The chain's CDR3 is CASSSSGRHNEQFF. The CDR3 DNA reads TGTGCCAGCAGTTCCTCGGGACGACACAATGAGCAGTTCTTC.

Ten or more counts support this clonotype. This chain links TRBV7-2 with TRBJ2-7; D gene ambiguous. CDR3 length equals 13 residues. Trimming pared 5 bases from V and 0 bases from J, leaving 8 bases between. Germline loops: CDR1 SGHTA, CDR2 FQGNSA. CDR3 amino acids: CASSPTSSYEQYF. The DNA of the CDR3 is TGTGCCAGCAGCCCGACGAGCTCCTACGAGCAGTACTTC.

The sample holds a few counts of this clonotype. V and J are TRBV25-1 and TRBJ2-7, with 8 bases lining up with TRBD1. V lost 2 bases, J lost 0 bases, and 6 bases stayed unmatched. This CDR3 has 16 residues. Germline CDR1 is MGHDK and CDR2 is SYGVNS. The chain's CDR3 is CASSESGQGRSYEQYF. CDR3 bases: TGTGCCAGCAGTGAAAGCGGACAGGGTCGCTCCTACGAGCAGTACTTC.

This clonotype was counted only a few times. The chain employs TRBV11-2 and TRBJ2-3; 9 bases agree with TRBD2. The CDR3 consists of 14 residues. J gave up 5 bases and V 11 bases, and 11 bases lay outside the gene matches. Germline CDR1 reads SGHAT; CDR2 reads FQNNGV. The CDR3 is CAGARGRAEDTQYF. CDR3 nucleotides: TGTGCCGGGGCCCGCGGGAGGGCGGAAGATACGCAGTATTTT.

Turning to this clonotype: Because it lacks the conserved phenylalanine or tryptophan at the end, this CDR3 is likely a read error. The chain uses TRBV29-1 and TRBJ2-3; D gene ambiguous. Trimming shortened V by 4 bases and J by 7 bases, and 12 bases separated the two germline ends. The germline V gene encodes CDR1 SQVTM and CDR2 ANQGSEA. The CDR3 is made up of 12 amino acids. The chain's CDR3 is CSVVGLRNTQYL. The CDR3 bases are TGCAGCGTTGTCGGCCTCAGGAATACGCAGTATCTT.

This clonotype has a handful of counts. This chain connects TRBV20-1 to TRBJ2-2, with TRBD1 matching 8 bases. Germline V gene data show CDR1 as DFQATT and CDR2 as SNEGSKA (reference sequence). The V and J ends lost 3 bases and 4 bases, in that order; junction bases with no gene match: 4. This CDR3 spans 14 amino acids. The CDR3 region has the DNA TGCAGTGCTAGTTCCACAGGGGGCACCGGGGAGCTGTTTTTT. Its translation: CSASSTGGTGELFF.

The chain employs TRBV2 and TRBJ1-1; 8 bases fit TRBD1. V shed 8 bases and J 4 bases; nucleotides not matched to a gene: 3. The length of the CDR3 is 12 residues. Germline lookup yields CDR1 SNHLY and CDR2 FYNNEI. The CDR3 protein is CASYTGGTEAFF. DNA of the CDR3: TGTGCCAGCTACACAGGGGGCACTGAAGCTTTCTTT.